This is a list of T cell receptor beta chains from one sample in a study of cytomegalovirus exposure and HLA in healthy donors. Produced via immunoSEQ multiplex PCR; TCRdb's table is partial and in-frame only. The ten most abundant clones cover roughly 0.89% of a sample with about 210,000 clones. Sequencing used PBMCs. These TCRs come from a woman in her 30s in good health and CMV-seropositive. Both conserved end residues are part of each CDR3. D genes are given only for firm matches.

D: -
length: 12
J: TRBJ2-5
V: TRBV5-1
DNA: TGCGCCAGCAGCTTGACGCGAGAGACCCAGTACTTC
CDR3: CASSLTRETQYF

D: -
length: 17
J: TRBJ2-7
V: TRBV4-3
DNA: TGCGCCAGCAGCCAAGAAAGAGTACCGATGCTTTCCTACGAGCAGTACTTC
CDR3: CASSQERVPMLSYEQYF

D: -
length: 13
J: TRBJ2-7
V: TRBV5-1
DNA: TGCGCCAGCAGCTCGCGGTCCGCTGGGTTGCAGTACTTC
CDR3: CASSSRSAGLQYF

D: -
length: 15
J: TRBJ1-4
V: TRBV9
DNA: TGTGCCAGCAGCGTAGGAGGTTTAGCTAATGAAAAACTGTTTTTT
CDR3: CASSVGGLANEKLFF

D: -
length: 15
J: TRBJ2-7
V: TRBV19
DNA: TGTGCCAGTAGTTACTATCGGGACTCGAGGGACGAGCAGTACTTC
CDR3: CASSYYRDSRDEQYF

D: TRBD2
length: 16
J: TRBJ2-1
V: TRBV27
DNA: TGTGCCAGCAGTTTAAACGGACTAGCGGGTTACAATGAGCAGTTCTTC
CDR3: CASSLNGLAGYNEQFF

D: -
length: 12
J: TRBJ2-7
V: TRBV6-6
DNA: TGTGCCAGTCGACTAGGTAGCTACGAGCAGTACTTC
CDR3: CASRLGSYEQYF

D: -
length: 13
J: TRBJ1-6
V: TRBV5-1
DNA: TGCGCCAGCAGCCCATCATCAAATTCACCCCTCCACTTT
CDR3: CASSPSSNSPLHF

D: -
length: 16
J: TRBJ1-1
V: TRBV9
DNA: TGTGCCAGCAGCGTAGTAACGGGACTCCGGAACACTGAAGCTTTCTTT
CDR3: CASSVVTGLRNTEAFF

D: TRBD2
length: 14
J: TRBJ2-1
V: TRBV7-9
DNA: TGTGCCAGCAGCACCAGCGGGGGATCGAATGAGCAGTTCTTC
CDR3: CASSTSGGSNEQFF

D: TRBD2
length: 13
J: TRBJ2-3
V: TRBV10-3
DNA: TGTGCCATCAGGGGAGGGAACACAGATACGCAGTATTTT
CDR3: CAIRGGNTDTQYF

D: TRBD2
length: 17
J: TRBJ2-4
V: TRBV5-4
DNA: TGTGCCAGCAGCCCAAAGGGAGGGACCCAAGCCAAAAACATTCAGTACTTC
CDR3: CASSPKGGTQAKNIQYF

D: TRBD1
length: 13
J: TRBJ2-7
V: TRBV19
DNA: TGTGCCAGTAGTGAGACAGGGATGGACGAGCAGTACTTC
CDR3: CASSETGMDEQYF

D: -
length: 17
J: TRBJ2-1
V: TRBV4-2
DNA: TGTGCCAGCAGCCAAGATGGGAACGGGGGCTCCTACAATGAGCAGTTCTTC
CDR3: CASSQDGNGGSYNEQFF

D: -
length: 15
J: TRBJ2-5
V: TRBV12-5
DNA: TGTGCTAGTGGTTTGATCGGGACAAGGCAGGAGACCCAGTACTTC
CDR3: CASGLIGTRQETQYF

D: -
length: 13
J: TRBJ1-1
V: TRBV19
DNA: TGTGCCAGTAGTATCGGGAAGAACACTGAAGCTTTCTTT
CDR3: CASSIGKNTEAFF

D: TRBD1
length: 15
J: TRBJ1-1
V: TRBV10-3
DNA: TGTGCCATCAAATCCGACAGGGGCCCCTACACTGAAGCTTTCTTT
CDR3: CAIKSDRGPYTEAFF

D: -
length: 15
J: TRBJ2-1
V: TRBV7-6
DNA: TGTGCCAGCAGCTCTCGACAGGACGGACTCAATGAGCAGTTCTTC
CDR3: CASSSRQDGLNEQFF

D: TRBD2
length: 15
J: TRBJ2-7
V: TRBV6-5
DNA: TGTGCCAGCAGTTACAATGGCGGGAGCTCCTACGAGCAGTACTTC
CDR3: CASSYNGGSSYEQYF

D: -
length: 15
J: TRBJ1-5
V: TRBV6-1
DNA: TGTGCCAGCAGTGAGAACAGGGCTAGCAATCAGCCCCAGCATTTT
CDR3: CASSENRASNQPQHF

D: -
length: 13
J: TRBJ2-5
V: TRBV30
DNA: TGTGCCTGGAGTGCGGGTTGGAAAGAGACCCAGTACTTC
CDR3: CAWSAGWKETQYF

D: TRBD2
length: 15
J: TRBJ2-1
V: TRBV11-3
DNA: TGTGCCAGCAGCCCGGGGGCGGGAGGGCCCGATGAGCAGTTCTTC
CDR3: CASSPGAGGPDEQFF

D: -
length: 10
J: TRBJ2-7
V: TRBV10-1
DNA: TGCGCCAGAGATGGGGGGGAGCAGTACTTC
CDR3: CARDGGEQYF

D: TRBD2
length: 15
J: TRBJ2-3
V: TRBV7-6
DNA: TGTGCCAGCAGCTTAGTGCGGGGGGGGACAGATACGCAGTATTTT
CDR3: CASSLVRGGTDTQYF

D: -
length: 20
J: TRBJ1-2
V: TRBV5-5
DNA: TGTGCCAGCAGCTTGGCCGTTTTCTCGGGACATCCCTCCGCCAACTATGGCTACACCTTC
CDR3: CASSLAVFSGHPSANYGYTF

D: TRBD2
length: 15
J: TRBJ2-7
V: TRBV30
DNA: TGTGCCTGGAGCATGACTAGCGGGGTTCCATACGAGCAGTACTTC
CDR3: CAWSMTSGVPYEQYF

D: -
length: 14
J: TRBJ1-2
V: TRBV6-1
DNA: TGTGCCAGCAGGACGGGGGGTGAGGGGTATGGCTACACCTTC
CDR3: CASRTGGEGYGYTF

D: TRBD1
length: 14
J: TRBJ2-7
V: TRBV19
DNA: TGTGCCAGTAGTGCCGGGACAGGGGTTTACGAGCAGTACTTC
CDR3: CASSAGTGVYEQYF

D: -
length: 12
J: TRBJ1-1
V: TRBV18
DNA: TGTGCCAGCTCCGTTTTGAGGACTGAAGCTTTCTTT
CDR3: CASSVLRTEAFF

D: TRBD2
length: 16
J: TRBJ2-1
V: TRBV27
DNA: TGTGCCAGCAGACCCCCGAGCGGGAGGGGATTAAATGAGCAGTTCTTC
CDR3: CASRPPSGRGLNEQFF

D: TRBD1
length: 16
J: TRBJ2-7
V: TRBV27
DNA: TGTGCCAGCAGTTACGCCGGACAGGGGAAAGCCTACGAGCAGTACTTC
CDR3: CASSYAGQGKAYEQYF

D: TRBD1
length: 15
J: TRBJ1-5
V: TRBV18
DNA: TGTGCCAGCTCACCTCAGACAGGGCAAAGGCAGCCCCAGCATTTT
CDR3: CASSPQTGQRQPQHF

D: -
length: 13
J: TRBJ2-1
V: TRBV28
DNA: TGTGCCAGCAGTCCCCGTACTAGGGATGAGCAGTTCTTC
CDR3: CASSPRTRDEQFF